The sequence of this T cell receptor (beta chain) was determined in a study of neurological immune-mediated disorders. CDR3 length: 16 residues. With V trimmed by 10 bases and J by 4 bases, 16 bases remained unmatched. Germline V CDR1 and CDR2: SGHRS, YFSETQ. A word on this clonotype: Its specificity is not known. A much larger clone lies one base from this, so it may be a read error.

The authors made cDNA by 5'RACE with 10-nucleotide random UMIs. A single run covered 15-18 subjects with over 200 million TCR-beta sequences. TCRdb redid the calling of the 5' RACE reads with MiXCR, one entry per CDR3 protein. The sample records more than 50,000 distinct CDR3 sequences, 4% to 6% being singletons. Findings and limits, study-wide: Neither clinical nor MRI features were found to be associated with the multiple sclerosis repertoire cluster. The repertoires of 18 of 34 multiple sclerosis patients fell into one related-CDR3 cluster (a possible signature) under phylogenetic grouping.

J is TRBJ2-5 and V is TRBV5-1; 10 positions agree with TRBD1. This TCR was sampled from a woman in her 30s with multiple sclerosis. Sample: PBMCs. The CDR3 region is CAGNPQTGGGRETQYF. The CDR3 nucleotides read TGCGCCGGCAACCCACAGACAGGGGGCGGACGAGAGACCCAGTACTTC. Using reference TRBV5-1 and TRBJ2-5 for the parts outside the CDR3, the full variable domain is KAGVTQTPRYLIKTRGQQVTLSCSPISGHRSVSWYQQTPGQGLQFLFEYFSETQRNKGNFPGRFSGRQFSNSRSEMNVSTLELGDSALYLCAGNPQTGGGRETQYFGPGTRLLVL.